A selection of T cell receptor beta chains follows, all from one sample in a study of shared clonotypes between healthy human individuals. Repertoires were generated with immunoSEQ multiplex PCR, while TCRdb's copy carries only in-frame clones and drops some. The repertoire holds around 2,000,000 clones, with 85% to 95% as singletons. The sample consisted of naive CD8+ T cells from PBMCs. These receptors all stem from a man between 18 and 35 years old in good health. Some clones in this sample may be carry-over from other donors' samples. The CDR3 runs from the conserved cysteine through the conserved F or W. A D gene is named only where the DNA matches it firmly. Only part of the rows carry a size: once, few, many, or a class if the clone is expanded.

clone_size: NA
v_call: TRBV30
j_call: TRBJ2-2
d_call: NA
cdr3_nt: TGTGCCTGGAGTCCCGGGACGGGCACCGGGGAGCTGTTTTTT
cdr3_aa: CAWSPGTGTGELFF

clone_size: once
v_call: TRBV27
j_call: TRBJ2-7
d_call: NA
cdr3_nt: TGTGCCAGCAGTCCCTCGGTTGGGACCAGCTCCTACGAGCAGTACTTC
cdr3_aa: CASSPSVGTSSYEQYF

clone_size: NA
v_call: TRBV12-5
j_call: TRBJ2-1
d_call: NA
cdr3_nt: TGTGCTAGTGGAGGTGCCCGTGAGCAGTTCTTC
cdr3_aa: CASGGAREQFF

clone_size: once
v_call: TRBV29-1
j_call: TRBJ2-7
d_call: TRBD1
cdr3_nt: TGCAGCGTTGGGCCCGGGACAGACTACGAGCAGTACTTC
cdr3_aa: CSVGPGTDYEQYF

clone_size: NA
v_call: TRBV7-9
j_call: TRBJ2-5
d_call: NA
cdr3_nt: TGTGCCAGCAGTGCTACCGGGACACCAATGGCAGAGACCCAGTACTTC
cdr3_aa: CASSATGTPMAETQYF

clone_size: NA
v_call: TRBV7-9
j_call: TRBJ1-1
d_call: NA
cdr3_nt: TGTGCCAGCAGCAATACGGACGGGATGAACACTGAAGCTTTCTTT
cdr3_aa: CASSNTDGMNTEAFF

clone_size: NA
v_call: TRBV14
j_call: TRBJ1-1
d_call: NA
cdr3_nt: TGTGCCAGCAGCCAGGGTGGGGGGCTCGCTGAAGCTTTCTTT
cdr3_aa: CASSQGGGLAEAFF

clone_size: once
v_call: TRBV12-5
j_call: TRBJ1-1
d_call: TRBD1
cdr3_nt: TGTGCTAGTGGTTCCCCGGACAGGGGAGACCCCACTGAAGCTTTCTTT
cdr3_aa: CASGSPDRGDPTEAFF

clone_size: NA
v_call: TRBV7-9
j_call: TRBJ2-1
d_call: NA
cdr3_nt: TGTGCCAGCAGCTTAGTTCCCCGTCCCTTGGATGAGCAGTTCTTC
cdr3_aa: CASSLVPRPLDEQFF

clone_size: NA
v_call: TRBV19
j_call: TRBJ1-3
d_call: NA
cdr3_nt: TGTGCCAGTAGTATAGGAGACTCTGGAAACACCATATATTTT
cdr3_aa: CASSIGDSGNTIYF

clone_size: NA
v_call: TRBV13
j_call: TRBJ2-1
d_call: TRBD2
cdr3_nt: TGTGCCAGCAGCTCGCCGGGAGTAGCGGGAGCGGATGAGCAGTTCTTC
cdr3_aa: CASSSPGVAGADEQFF

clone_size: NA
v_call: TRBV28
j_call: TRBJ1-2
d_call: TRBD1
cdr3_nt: TGTGCCAGCAGTTTAGACAGGGACCCTAACTATGGCTACACCTTC
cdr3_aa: CASSLDRDPNYGYTF

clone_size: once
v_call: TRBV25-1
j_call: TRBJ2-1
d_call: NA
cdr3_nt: TGTGCCAGCAGTGTAAATTCAGGGTATTCGTTCTTC
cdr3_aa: CASSVNSGYSFF

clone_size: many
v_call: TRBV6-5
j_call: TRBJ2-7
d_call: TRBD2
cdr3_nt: TGTGCCAGCAGACTAGGACTAGCGGAAACCTACGAGCAGTACTTC
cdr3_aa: CASRLGLAETYEQYF

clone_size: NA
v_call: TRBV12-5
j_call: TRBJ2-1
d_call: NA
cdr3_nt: TGTGCTAGTGGGTTCGGCCGGTACAATGAGCAGTTCTTC
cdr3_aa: CASGFGRYNEQFF

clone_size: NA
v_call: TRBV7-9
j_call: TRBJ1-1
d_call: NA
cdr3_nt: TGTGCCAGCAGCCCCGGGGCGAACACTGAAGCTTTCTTT
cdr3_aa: CASSPGANTEAFF

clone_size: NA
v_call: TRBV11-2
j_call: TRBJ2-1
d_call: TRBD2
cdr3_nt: TGTGCCAGCAGCTTAAATCTTTATGGACTAGCGGGAGACAATGAGCAGTTCTTC
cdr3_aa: CASSLNLYGLAGDNEQFF

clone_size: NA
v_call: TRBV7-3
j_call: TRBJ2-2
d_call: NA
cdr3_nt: TGTGCCAGCAGCTTACGCAGGTCAGGGAAGAATAACACCGGGGAGCTGTTTTTT
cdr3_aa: CASSLRRSGKNNTGELFF

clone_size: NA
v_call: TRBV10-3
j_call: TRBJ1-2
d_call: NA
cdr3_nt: TGTGCCATCAGGGGGGACGGACGGAGAATTAACTATGGCTACACCTTC
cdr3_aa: CAIRGDGRRINYGYTF

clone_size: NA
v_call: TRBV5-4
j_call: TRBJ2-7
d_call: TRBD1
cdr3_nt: TGTGCCAGCAGCTGGAGAAGGGAGACAGGGATCTACGAGCAGTACTTC
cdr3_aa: CASSWRRETGIYEQYF

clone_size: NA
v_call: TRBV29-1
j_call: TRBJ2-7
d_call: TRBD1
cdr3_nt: TGCAGCGGCCTGGACAGGGGCGACGAGCAGTACTTC
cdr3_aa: CSGLDRGDEQYF

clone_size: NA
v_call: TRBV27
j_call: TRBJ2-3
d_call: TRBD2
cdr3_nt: TGTGCCAGCAGTAACCTAAGACTAGCGGGAGGCCCAGATACGCAGTATTTT
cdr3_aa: CASSNLRLAGGPDTQYF

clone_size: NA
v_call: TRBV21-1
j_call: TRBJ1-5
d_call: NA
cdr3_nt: TGTGCCAGCAGTAGGGGGGCGGGCCGCGATCAGCCCCAGCATTTT
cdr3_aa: CASSRGAGRDQPQHF

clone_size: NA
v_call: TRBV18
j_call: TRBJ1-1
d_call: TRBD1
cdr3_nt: TGTGCCAGCTCACCTAGGACAGGGGGAATGAACACTGAAGCTTTCTTT
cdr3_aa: CASSPRTGGMNTEAFF

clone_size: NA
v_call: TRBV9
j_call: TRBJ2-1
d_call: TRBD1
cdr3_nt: TGTGCCAGCAGCCGGGACAGGGACAATGAGCAGTTCTTC
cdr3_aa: CASSRDRDNEQFF

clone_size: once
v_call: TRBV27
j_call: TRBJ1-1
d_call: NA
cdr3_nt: TGTGCCAGCAGTCCCATCGAAGCCCGAGGTACTGAAGCTTTCTTT
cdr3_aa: CASSPIEARGTEAFF

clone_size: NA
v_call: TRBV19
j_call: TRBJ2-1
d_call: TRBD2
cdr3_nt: TGTGCCAGTAGTACCACAAGCGGGAGGACCTACAATGAGCAGTTCTTC
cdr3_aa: CASSTTSGRTYNEQFF

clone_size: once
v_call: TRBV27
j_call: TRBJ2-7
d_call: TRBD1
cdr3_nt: TGTGCCAGCAGTTTATCGATGGGGGACAGGGACCCCTACGAGCAGTACTTC
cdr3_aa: CASSLSMGDRDPYEQYF

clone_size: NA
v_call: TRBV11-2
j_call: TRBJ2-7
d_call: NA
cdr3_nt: TGTGCCAGCAGCTCCAGAGGGGGGGGCGTTGTCTACGAGCAGTACTTC
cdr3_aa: CASSSRGGGVVYEQYF

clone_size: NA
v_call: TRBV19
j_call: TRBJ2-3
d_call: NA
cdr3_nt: TGTGCCAGTAGTATAGATCACGGGAGCACAGATACGCAGTATTTT
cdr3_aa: CASSIDHGSTDTQYF

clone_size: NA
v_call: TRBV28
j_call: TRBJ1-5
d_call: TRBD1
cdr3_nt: TGTGCCAGCAGTCTCGGACAGGGATTTAGGCAGCCCCAGCATTTT
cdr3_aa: CASSLGQGFRQPQHF

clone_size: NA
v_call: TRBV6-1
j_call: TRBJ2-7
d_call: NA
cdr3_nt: TGTGCCAGCAGTGAAGGGGACATCGGTTACGAGCAGTACTTC
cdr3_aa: CASSEGDIGYEQYF

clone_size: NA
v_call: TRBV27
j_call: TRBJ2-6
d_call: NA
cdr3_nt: TGTGCCAGCATCGGGGAACTATCGGCCAACGTCCTGACTTTC
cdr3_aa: CASIGELSANVLTF

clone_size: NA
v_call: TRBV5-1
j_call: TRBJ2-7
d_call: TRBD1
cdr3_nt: TGCGCCAGCAGCCACCGGGACAGGCCCAACGAGCAGTACTTC
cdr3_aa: CASSHRDRPNEQYF

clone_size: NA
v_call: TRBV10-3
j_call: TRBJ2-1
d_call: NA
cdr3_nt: TGTGCCATCAGTGAGGGTGCGTCCTACAATGAGCAGTTCTTC
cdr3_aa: CAISEGASYNEQFF

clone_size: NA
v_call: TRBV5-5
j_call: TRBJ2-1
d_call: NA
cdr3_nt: TGTGCCAGCAGCTTGACCGACAGGAACCGCTACAATGAGCAGTTCTTC
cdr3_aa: CASSLTDRNRYNEQFF

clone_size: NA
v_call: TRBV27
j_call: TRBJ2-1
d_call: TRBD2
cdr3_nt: TGTGCCAGCAGATTAGGGCTAGCGGGAGTTAGTGAGCAGTTCTTC
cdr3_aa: CASRLGLAGVSEQFF

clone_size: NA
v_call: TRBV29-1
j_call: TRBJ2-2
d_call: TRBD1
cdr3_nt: TGCAGTGCCGACAGGGGTGGAACCGGGGAGCTGTTTTTT
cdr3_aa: CSADRGGTGELFF

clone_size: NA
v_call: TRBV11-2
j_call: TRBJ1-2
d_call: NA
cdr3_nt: TGTGCCAGCAGCTCATACAGGGACGGCTACACCTTC
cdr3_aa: CASSSYRDGYTF

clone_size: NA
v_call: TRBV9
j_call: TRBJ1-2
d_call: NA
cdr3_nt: TGTGCCAGCAGCGTTGGGAACTATGGCTACACCTTC
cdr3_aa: CASSVGNYGYTF

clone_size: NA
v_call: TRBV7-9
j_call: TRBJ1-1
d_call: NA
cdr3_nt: TGTGCCAGCAGTTCTCCGAACACTGAAGCTTTCTTT
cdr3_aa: CASSSPNTEAFF

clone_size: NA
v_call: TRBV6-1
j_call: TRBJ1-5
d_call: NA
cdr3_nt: TGTGCCAGCAGTGGCGAACTAGGACTGCGAAGCAATCAGCCCCAGCATTTT
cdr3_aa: CASSGELGLRSNQPQHF

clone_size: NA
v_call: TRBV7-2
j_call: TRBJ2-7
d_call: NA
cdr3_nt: TGTGCCAGCAGGGCGATCGCCTCCTACGAGCAGTACTTC
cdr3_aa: CASRAIASYEQYF

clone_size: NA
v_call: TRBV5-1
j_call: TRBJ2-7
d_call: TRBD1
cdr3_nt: TGCGCCAGCAGCGTCGACAGGGGGAGCTCCTACGAGCAGTACTTC
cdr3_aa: CASSVDRGSSYEQYF

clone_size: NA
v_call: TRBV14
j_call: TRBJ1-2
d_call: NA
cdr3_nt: TGTGCCAGCAGCCATTTACGCATGCCGAACTATGGCTACACCTTC
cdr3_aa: CASSHLRMPNYGYTF

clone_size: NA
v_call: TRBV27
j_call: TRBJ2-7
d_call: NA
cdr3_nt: TGTGCCAGCGGGGGGCTAGGAGCCTACGAGCAGTACTTC
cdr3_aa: CASGGLGAYEQYF

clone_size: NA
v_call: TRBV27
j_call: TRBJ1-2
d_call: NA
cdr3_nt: TGTGCCAGCAGTCACCTTTTGCGGGGGGTATTATATGGCTACACCTTC
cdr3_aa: CASSHLLRGVLYGYTF

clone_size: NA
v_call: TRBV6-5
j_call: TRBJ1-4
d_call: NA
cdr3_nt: TGTGCCAGCAGTTCAGCCCAACACACAACTAATGAAAAACTGTTTTTT
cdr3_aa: CASSSAQHTTNEKLFF

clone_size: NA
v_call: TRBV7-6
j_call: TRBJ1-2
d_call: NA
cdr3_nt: TGTGCCAGCAGCTTACGTCCAGGGCCTCCATACTATGGCTACACCTTC
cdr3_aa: CASSLRPGPPYYGYTF

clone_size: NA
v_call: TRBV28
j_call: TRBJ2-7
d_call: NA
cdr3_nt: TGTGCCAGCGGCGCGTCGTTCCCATACGAGCAGTACTTC
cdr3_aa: CASGASFPYEQYF

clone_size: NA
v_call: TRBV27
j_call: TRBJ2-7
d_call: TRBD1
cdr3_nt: TGTGCCAGCAGAGCCTACAGGGGGATAACCTACGAGCAGTACTTC
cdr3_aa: CASRAYRGITYEQYF

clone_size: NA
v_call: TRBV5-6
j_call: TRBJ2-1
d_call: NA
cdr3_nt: TGTGCCAGCAGCCATAGAGAAATTGAGCAGTTCTTC
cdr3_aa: CASSHREIEQFF

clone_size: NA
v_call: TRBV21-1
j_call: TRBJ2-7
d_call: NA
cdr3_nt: TGTGCCAGCAGCAAAGTTCAGGTCGGTCGGTACCATTACTTC
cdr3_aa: CASSKVQVGRYHYF

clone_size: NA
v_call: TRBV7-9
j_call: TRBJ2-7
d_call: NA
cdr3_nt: TGTGCCAGCAGGCGCTCTACTTTGGAGCAGTACTTC
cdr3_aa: CASRRSTLEQYF

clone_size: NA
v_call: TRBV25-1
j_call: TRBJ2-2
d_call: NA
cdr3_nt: TGTGCCAGCAGTGAATCTTCCTGGGGGGACACCGGGGAGCTGTTTTTT
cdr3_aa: CASSESSWGDTGELFF

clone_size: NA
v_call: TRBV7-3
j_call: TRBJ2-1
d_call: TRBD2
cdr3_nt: TGTGCCAGCAGCTCAACTGGACTAGCGGGAGTCTCTGGGGTCAATGAGCAGTTCTTC
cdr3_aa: CASSSTGLAGVSGVNEQFF

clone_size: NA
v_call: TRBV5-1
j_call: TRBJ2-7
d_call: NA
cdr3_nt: TGCGCCAGCAGGGGGGAACGGCACCCCTACGAGCAGTACTTC
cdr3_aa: CASRGERHPYEQYF

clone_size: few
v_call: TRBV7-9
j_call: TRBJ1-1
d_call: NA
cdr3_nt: TGTGCCAGCAGGCGGACAGTTGCCGCTGAAGCTTTCTTT
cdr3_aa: CASRRTVAAEAFF

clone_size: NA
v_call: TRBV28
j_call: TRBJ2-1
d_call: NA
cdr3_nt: TGTGCCAGCAGTTTACAGGGGTCCTACAATGAGCAGTTCTTC
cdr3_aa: CASSLQGSYNEQFF

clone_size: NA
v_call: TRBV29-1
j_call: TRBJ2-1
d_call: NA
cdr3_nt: TGCAGCATCGGCCCCCCTAGGATTTACAATGAGCAGTTCTTC
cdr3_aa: CSIGPPRIYNEQFF